The entry below describes one T cell receptor (beta chain). Its cognate antigen is unknown. The time point was: persistent/refractory GD, antithyroid drugs over 5 years with positive TRAb. Extracted RNA from PBMCs served as the source of the TCR library. The data belong to a study of regulatory T cells in long-lasting Graves disease. General study results and limits: Persistent patients shared under 3,000 public clonotypes among themselves. Newly diagnosed patients shared fewer, at more than 750. A reduction in accuracy may have resulted from the small sample size. Newly diagnosed Graves' patients had higher TCR diversity than persistent ones.

Arm-PCR of CDR3 regions and iRepertoire HTBI primers were used to build TCR beta libraries. A single record per CDR3 protein comes from TCRdb applying MiXCR to the multiplex PCR reads. The sample comprises about 660,000 distinct CDR3 sequences, approximately 31% of which are singletons, and under 50% rests with the top ten. Sequenced here: peripheral blood mononuclear cells (PBMCs), sampled when the disease was refractory, from a patient treated with antithyroid drugs. This receptor was taken from a female donor with Graves disease.

In DNA, the CDR3 is TGCGCCAGCAGCTTTCAGGGGGCGGACGAGCAGTACTTC. This gives the protein CASSFQGADEQYF. The chain links TRBV5-1 to TRBJ2-7; 8 bases are shared with TRBD1. This CDR3 has 13 amino acids. The germline V gene has CDR1 SGHRS and CDR2 YFSETQ. Trimming took 2 bases from V and 5 from J; bases not matched to a gene: 3.